The 21 T cell receptor beta chains given below trace back to one sample, sequenced in a study of cytomegalovirus exposure and HLA in healthy donors. Primers included in the PCR were 60 Vbeta and 13 Jbeta primers. Generated by immunoSEQ multiplex PCR, the TCRdb table keeps only in-frame clones and is missing some. The table has some 130,000 clones, approximately 61% seen once. Sequencing input: PBMCs. These receptors all stem from a human donor in good health.

This clone was observed once. V usage is TRBV4-1 and J usage is TRBJ2-1; 9 bases match TRBD2. Germline assignment: CDR1 MGHRA and CDR2 YSYEKL. CDR3 length: 17 residues. Trimming at V came to 1 base and at J to 12 bases, leaving 16 bases not matched to a gene. CDR3 protein: CASSQGVARLAVVRQFF. The CDR3 DNA follows: TGCGCCAGCAGCCAAGGAGTGGCGAGACTAGCGGTTGTCCGGCAGTTCTTC.

The rearrangement uses TRBV6-5 and TRBJ2-1, with D uncertain. The CDR3 length is 13 residues. Trimming cost V 6 bases and J 7 bases, with 13 bases left between them. Germline CDR1 reads MNHEY; CDR2 reads SVGAGI. CDR3 in DNA: TGTGCCAGCAGCCCTATTACCGTGAATGAGCAGTTCTTC. Translated: CASSPITVNEQFF.

The chain recombines TRBV7-8 with TRBJ2-1, with D hard to call. CDR3 length: 12 residues. The V end lost 5 bases, the J end lost 8 bases, and 10 bases lay between the germline ends. In germline, CDR1 is SGHVS, CDR2 FQNEAQ. The CDR3 region is CASSLQNDEQFF. CDR3 in DNA: TGTGCCAGCAGCCTACAGAATGATGAGCAGTTCTTC.

A single count supports this clone. Other DNA sequences in this specimen translate into the identical CDR3. The V and J genes are TRBV5-6 and TRBJ1-5; TRBD1 matches 7 bases. The ends lost 0 bases at V and 6 bases at J; junction bases unmatched: 3. The germline V gene encodes CDR1 SGHDT and CDR2 YYEEEE. The CDR3 runs to 14 residues. CDR3 coding DNA: TGTGCCAGCAGCTTGGCAGGGGGGTCTCAGCCCCAGCATTTT. This sequence encodes CASSLAGGSQPQHF.

The chain combines TRBV12-5 with TRBJ1-1; no clear D. The CDR3 sequence is 11 residues long. V dropped 4 bases and J dropped 5 bases, with 5 bases sitting between them. Germline CDR1 is LGHNT and CDR2 is FRNRAP. The CDR3 is CASGSVTEAFF. The CDR3, as DNA: TGTGCTAGTGGTTCCGTTACTGAAGCTTTCTTT. Supplemented by reference TRBV12-5 and TRBJ1-1, the full variable domain reads DARVTQTPRHKVTEMGQEVTMRCQPILGHNTVFWYRQTMMQGLELLAYFRNRAPLDDSGMPKDRFSAEMPDATLATLKIQPSEPRDSAVYFCASGSVTEAFFGQGTRLTVV.

This chain connects TRBV5-1 to TRBJ2-3; TRBD2 matches 7 bases. In germline, CDR1 is SGHRS, CDR2 YFSETQ. The CDR3 sequence is 14 residues long. Losses at the gene ends were 6 bases for V and 2 bases for J; bases not matched to a gene: 6. In DNA form, the CDR3 reads TGCGCCAGCAACTGGGGGGGGGACACAGATACGCAGTATTTT. Translating gives CASNWGGDTDTQYF.

This clone was recorded a few times. The chain carries TRBV7-2 and TRBJ2-5, with 8 bases identical to TRBD2. V was pared by 1 base and J by 5 bases, with 9 bases of the junction left unmatched. Germline values: CDR1 SGHTA, CDR2 FQGNSA. There are 16 residues in the CDR3. The DNA of the CDR3 is TGTGCCAGCAGCTTAGTTATGAGCGGGAGTTGGGAGACCCAGTACTTC. This translates into CASSLVMSGSWETQYF.

V is TRBV27 and J is TRBJ2-4; D perhaps matches TRBD1 (5 bases). Germline V gene data show CDR1 as MNHEY and CDR2 as SMNVEV (reference sequence). The V end lost 2 bases, the J end lost 10 bases, and 18 bases lay between the germline ends. CDR3 length equals 15 residues. This CDR3 is CASSLTGGRGTIQYF. As DNA, the CDR3 is TGTGCCAGCAGTTTAACCGGCGGTAGGGGAACAATTCAGTACTTC.

The chain carries TRBV19 and TRBJ1-4; 7 nucleotides align to TRBD1. This CDR3 spans 15 amino acids. V was clipped by 6 bases and J by 5 bases; unmatched bases: 9. Looked up from germline, CDR1 is LNHDA and CDR2 is SQIVND (reference sequence). CDR3: CASRTVGTVNEKLFF. CDR3 in DNA: TGTGCCAGTAGAACAGTCGGGACAGTGAATGAAAAACTGTTTTTT.

The chain joins TRBV21-1 to TRBJ1-5; the D call of TRBD1 is as the table states it, not checked on the DNA. TRBV21-1 is labeled a pseudogene. The CDR3 has 18 amino acids. The DNA for the CDR3 is TGTGCCAGCAGCAAATTAGACAGGGCCCGCCGAGGCAATCAGCCCCAGCATTTT. It is translated as CASSKLDRARRGNQPQHF.

The chain carries TRBV15 and TRBJ2-7, with a possible D match to TRBD2 (5 bases). Trimming removed 0 bases at V and 5 bases at J, with 14 bases between. Germline values: CDR1 LNHNV, CDR2 YYDKDF (reference sequence). This CDR3 is 15 amino acids long. The DNA for the CDR3 is TGTGCCACCAGCAGAGATCGGGGAGTCCTTGACGAGCAGTACTTC. Amino acid sequence: CATSRDRGVLDEQYF.

The chain uses TRBV18 and TRBJ2-1; the match to TRBD2 covers 9 bases. The CDR3 spans 15 residues. V was clipped by 2 bases and J by 4 bases; unmatched bases: 3. Germline-derived CDR1 and CDR2 are KGHSH and LQKENI. Here the CDR3 reads CASSPVAGAYNEQFF. The CDR3 DNA reads TGTGCCAGCTCACCAGTAGCGGGAGCGTACAATGAGCAGTTCTTC.

This clone has a handful of counts. This chain links TRBV5-1 with TRBJ2-1; 12 positions match TRBD2. This CDR3 is built from 17 residues. Losses at the gene ends were 3 bases for V and 2 bases for J; bases not matched to a gene: 6. Germline V gives CDR1 SGHRS, CDR2 YFSETQ. In DNA, the CDR3 is TGCGCCAGCAGCTCCAGACTAGCGGGGGAAACCTACAATGAGCAGTTCTTC. This translates into CASSSRLAGETYNEQFF.

In this sample, this clone turned up a few times. The chain employs TRBV6-5 and TRBJ2-6; 7 bases agree with TRBD1. V shed 5 bases, J shed 2 bases, and the junction held 0 bases outside the gene matches. Germline assignment: CDR1 MNHEY and CDR2 SVGAGI. This CDR3 contains 14 residues. The CDR3 DNA is TGTGCCAGCAGTACAGGGGCTGGGGCCAACGTCCTGACTTTC. Its protein is CASSTGAGANVLTF.

The chain is built from TRBV4-1 and TRBJ2-1; perhaps TRBD1 as D (5 bases). Trimming shortened V by 1 base and J by 11 bases, and 12 bases separated the two germline ends. CDR3 size: 13 residues. CDR1 is MGHRA and CDR2 is YSYEKL in the germline V gene. The CDR3 DNA sequence: TGCGCCAGCAGCCAAGCTCTGACAGAAAAGCAGTTCTTC. Encoded protein: CASSQALTEKQFF.

This rearrangement joins TRBV27 to TRBJ2-7; 9 positions agree with TRBD1. Per germline, CDR1 MNHEY and CDR2 SMNVEV (reference sequence). The CDR3 runs 15 residues. Unmatched junction bases numbered 6, after V lost 2 bases and J lost 4 bases. This CDR3 is CASSLAGQGEYEQYF. The CDR3 coding sequence is TGTGCCAGCAGTTTAGCGGGACAGGGTGAATACGAGCAGTACTTC.

The chain uses TRBV28 and TRBJ1-5, with D maybe TRBD1 (6 bases). The CDR3 extends over 12 amino acids. Germline lookup yields CDR1 MDHEN and CDR2 SYDVKM. Trimming stripped 11 bases from V and 3 bases from J, with 11 bases between. CDR3 sequence (DNA): TGTGCCGCCGGGACAACCAATCAGCCCCAGCATTTT. This translates into CAAGTTNQPQHF.

This clone was counted a few times. The genes are TRBV27 and TRBJ2-3; 7 bases are shared with TRBD2. Trimming cost V 3 bases and J 0 bases; bases outside gene matches: 9. CDR1 MNHEY and CDR2 SMNVEV come from the germline V gene (reference sequence). The CDR3 loop spans 17 amino acids. CDR3 bases: TGTGCCAGCAGTTTGCCGGCTAGCGGTACTAGCACAGATACGCAGTATTTT. This gives the protein CASSLPASGTSTDTQYF.

This clone came up a few times. The chain uses TRBV29-1 and TRBJ2-1, with TRBD2 matching over 12 bases. The CDR3 totals 16 residues. Germline CDR1 and CDR2: SQVTM and ANQGSEA. V dropped 7 bases and J dropped 7; count of bases not matched to a gene: 14. The CDR3 region is CSAITRTSGKWNEQFF. DNA of the CDR3: TGCAGCGCCATAACTCGGACTAGCGGGAAGTGGAATGAGCAGTTCTTC.

The V and J genes are TRBV11-3 and TRBJ2-7; 8 bases are a match to TRBD1. This CDR3 spans 14 amino acids. V trimming: 7 bases; J trimming: 4 bases; junction bases outside the gene matches: 9. CDR1 is SGHNT and CDR2 is YENEEA in the germline V gene. The CDR3 loop is CASTPGQAVYEQYF. The CDR3, as DNA: TGTGCCAGCACGCCGGGACAGGCCGTTTACGAGCAGTACTTC. The full variable domain, rest sourced from reference TRBV11-3 and TRBJ2-7, is EAGVVQSPRYKIIEKKQPVAFWCNPISGHNTLYWYLQNLGQGPELLIRYENEEAVDDSQLPKDRFSAERLKGVDSTLKIQPAELGDSAVYLCASTPGQAVYEQYFGPGTRLTVT.

This clone was seen a single time. The rearrangement uses TRBV9 and TRBJ2-7; 11 nucleotides line up with TRBD2. CDR3 size: 15 residues. Germline values: CDR1 SGDLS, CDR2 YYNGEE. V was pared by 3 bases and J by 0 bases, with 2 bases of the junction left unmatched. The CDR3 protein is CASSAGLAASYEQYF. DNA of the CDR3: TGTGCCAGCAGCGCGGGACTAGCGGCCTCCTACGAGCAGTACTTC.